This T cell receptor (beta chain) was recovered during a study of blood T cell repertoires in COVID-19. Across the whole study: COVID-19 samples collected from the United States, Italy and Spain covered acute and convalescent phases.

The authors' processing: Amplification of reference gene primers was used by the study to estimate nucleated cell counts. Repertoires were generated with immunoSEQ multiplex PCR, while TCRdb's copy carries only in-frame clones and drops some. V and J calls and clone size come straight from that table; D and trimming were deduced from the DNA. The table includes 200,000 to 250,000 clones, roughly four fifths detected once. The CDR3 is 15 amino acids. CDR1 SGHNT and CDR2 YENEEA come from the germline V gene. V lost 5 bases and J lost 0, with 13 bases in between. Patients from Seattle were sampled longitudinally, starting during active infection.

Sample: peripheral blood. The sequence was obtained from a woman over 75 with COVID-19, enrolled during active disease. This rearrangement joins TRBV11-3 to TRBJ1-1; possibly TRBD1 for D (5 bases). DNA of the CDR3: TGTGCCAGCAGCCCAGGGCGGGGGATGAACACTGAAGCTTTCTTT. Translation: CASSPGRGMNTEAFF. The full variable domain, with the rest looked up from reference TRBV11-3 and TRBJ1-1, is EAGVVQSPRYKIIEKKQPVAFWCNPISGHNTLYWYLQNLGQGPELLIRYENEEAVDDSQLPKDRFSAERLKGVDSTLKIQPAELGDSAVYLCASSPGRGMNTEAFFGQGTRLTVV.